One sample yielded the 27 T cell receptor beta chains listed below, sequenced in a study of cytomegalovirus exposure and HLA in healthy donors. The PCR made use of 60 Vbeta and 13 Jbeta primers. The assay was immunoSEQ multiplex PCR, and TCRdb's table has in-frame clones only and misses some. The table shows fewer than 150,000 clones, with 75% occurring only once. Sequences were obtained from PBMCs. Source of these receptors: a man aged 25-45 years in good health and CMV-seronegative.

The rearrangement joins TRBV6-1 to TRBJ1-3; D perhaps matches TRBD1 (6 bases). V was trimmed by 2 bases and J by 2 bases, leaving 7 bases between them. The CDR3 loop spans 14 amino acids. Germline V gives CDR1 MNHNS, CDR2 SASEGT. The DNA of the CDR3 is TGTGCCAGCAGTGAAAGGACAGCTGGAAACACCATATATTTT. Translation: CASSERTAGNTIYF.

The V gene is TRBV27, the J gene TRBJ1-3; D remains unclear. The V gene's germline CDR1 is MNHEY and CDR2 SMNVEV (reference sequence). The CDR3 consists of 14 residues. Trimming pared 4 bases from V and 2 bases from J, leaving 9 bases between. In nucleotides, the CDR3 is TGTGCCAGCAGTTCGCAGTACACTGGAAACACCATATATTTT. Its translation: CASSSQYTGNTIYF.

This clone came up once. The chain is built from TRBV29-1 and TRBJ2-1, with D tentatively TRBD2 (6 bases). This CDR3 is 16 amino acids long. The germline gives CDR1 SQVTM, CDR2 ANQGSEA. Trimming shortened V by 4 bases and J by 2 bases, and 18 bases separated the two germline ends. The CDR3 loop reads CSVVDPGGTAYNEQFF. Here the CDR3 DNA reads TGCAGCGTTGTGGACCCAGGCGGGACCGCCTACAATGAGCAGTTCTTC.

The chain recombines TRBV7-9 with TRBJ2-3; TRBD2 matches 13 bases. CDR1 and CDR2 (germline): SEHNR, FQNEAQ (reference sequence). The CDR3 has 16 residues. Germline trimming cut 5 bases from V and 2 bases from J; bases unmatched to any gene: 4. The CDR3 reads CASSRTSGGDTDTQYF. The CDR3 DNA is TGTGCCAGCAGCCGGACTAGCGGGGGTGACACAGATACGCAGTATTTT.

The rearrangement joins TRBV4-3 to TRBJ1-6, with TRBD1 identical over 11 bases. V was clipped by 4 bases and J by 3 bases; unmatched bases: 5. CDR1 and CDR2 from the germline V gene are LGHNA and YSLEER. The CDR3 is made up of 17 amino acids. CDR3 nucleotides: TGCGCCAGCAGCCCAAGGACAGGGGGCCTCTATAATTCACCCCTCCACTTT. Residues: CASSPRTGGLYNSPLHF.

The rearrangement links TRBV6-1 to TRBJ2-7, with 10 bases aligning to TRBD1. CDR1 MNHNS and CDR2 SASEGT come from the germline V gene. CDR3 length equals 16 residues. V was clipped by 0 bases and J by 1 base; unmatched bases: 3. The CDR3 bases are TGTGCCAGCAGTGAAGCTCGGGACAGGGGTTCCTACGAGCAGTACTTC. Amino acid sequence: CASSEARDRGSYEQYF.

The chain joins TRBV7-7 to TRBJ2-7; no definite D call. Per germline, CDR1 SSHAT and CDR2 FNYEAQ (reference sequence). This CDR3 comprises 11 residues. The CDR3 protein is CASISRAEQYF. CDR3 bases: TGTGCTAGTATTAGCCGCGCCGAGCAGTACTTC.

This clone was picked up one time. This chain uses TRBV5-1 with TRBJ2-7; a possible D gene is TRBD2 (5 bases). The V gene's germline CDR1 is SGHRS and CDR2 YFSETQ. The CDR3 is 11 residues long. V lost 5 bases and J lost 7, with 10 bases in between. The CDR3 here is CASRSGSEQYF. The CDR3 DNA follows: TGCGCCAGCAGGTCGGGGTCTGAGCAGTACTTC.

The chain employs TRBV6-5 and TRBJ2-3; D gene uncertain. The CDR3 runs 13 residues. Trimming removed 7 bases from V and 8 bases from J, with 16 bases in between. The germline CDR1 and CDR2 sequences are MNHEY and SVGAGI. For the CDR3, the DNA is TGTGCCAGCACTGCCCCGAGGTTGGGTACGCAGTATTTT. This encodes CASTAPRLGTQYF.

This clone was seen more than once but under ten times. CDR3 in amino acids: CASQSGGSTDTQYF. DNA for the CDR3: TGCGCCAGCCAGAGCGGGGGTAGCACAGATACGCAGTATTTT. The rearrangement joins TRBV5-1 to TRBJ2-3, with 8 bases lining up with TRBD2. Trimming removed 7 bases from V and 0 bases from J; junction bases left unmatched: 4. CDR1 SGHRS and CDR2 YFSETQ come from the germline V gene. The CDR3 has 14 residues.

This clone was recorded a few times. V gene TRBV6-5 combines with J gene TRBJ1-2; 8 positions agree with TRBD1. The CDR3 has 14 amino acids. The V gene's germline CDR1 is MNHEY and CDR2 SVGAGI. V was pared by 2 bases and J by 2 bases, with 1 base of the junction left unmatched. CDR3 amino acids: CASSYRDRNYGYTF. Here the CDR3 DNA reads TGTGCCAGCAGTTACAGGGACAGGAACTATGGCTACACCTTC.

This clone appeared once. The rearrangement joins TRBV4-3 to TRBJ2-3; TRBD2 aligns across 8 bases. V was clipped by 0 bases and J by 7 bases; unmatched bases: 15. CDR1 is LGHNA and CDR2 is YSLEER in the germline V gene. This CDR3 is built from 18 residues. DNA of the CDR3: TGCGCCAGCAGCCAAGAACTTTTGTCGGGGGGGCAGACCCATACGCAGTATTTT. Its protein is CASSQELLSGGQTHTQYF.

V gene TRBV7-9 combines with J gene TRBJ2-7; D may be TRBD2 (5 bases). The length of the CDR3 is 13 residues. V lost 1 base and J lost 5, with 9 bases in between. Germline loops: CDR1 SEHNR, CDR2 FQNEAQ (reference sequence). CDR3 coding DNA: TGTGCCAGCAGCTTAGGGGCGGGTAACGAGCAGTACTTC. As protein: CASSLGAGNEQYF.

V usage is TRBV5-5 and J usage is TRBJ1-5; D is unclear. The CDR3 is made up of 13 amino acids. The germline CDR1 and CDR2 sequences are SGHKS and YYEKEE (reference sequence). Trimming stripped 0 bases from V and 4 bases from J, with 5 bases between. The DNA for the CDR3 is TGTGCCAGCAGCTTGGACGGTAATCAGCCCCAGCATTTT. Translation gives CASSLDGNQPQHF.

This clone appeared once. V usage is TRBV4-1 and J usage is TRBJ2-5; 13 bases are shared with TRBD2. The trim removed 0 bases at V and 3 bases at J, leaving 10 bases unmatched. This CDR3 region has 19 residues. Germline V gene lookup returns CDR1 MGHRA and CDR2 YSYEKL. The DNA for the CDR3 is TGCGCCAGCAGCCAAGATTCGGCCCGACTAGCGGGGGGTGAAGAGACCCAGTACTTC. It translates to CASSQDSARLAGGEETQYF.

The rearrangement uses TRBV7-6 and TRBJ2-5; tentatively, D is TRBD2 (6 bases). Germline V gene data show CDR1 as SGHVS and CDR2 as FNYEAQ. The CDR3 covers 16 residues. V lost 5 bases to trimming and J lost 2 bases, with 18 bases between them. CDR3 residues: CASSLVGGGEQETQYF. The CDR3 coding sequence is TGTGCCAGCAGCCTCGTCGGGGGTGGGGAACAAGAGACCCAGTACTTC.

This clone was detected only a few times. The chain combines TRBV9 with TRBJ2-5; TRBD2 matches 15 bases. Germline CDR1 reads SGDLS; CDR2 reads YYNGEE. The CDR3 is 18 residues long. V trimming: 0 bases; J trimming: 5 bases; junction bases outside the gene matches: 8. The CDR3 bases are TGTGCCAGCAGCGTAGGGTGGACTAGCGGGGGGGCGGGGGAGACCCAGTACTTC. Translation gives CASSVGWTSGGAGETQYF.

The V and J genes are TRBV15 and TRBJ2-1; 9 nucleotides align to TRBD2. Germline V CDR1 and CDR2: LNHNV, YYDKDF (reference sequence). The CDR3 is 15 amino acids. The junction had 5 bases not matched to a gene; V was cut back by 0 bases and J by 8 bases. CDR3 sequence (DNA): TGTGCCACCAGCAGAGATAGCGGGAGTGCGGATGAGCAGTTCTTC. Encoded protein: CATSRDSGSADEQFF.

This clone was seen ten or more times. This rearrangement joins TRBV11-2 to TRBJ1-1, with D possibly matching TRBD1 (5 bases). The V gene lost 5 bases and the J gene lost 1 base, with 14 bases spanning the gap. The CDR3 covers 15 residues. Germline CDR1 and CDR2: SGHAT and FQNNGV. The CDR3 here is CASSTRTDKNTEAFF. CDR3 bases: TGTGCCAGCAGCACAAGGACGGACAAGAACACTGAAGCTTTCTTT.

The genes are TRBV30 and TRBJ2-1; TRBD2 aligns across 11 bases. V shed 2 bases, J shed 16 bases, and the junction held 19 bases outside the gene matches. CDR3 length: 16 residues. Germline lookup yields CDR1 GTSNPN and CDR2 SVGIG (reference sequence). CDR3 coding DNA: TGTGCCTGGAGTTCCGACCAACTATATAGCGGGGGGGCAGTATTCTTC. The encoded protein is CAWSSDQLYSGGAVFF.

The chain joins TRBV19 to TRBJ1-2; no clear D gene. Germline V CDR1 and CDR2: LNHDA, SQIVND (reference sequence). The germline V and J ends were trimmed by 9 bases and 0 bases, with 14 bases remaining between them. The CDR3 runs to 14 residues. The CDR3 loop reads CASGTDPANYGYTF. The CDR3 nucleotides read TGTGCCAGCGGAACAGACCCCGCTAACTATGGCTACACCTTC. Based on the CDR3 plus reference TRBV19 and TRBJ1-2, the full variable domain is DGGITQSPKYLFRKEGQNVTLSCEQNLNHDAMYWYRQDPGQGLRLIYYSQIVNDFQKGDIAEGYSVSREKKESFPLTVTSAQKNPTAFYLCASGTDPANYGYTFGSGTRLTVV.

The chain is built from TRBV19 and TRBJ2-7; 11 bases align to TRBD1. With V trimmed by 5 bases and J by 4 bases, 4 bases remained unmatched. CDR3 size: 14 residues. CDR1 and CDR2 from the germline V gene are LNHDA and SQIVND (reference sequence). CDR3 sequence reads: CASSSGQGAYEQYF. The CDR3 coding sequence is TGTGCCAGTAGTTCCGGACAGGGGGCGTACGAGCAGTACTTC.

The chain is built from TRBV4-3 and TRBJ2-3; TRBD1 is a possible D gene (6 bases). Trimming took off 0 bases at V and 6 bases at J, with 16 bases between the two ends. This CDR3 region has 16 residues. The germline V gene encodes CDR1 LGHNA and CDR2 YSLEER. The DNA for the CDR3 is TGCGCCAGCAGCCAAGATTTGGCAGGGGTGGGCGATACGCAGTATTTT. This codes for CASSQDLAGVGDTQYF.

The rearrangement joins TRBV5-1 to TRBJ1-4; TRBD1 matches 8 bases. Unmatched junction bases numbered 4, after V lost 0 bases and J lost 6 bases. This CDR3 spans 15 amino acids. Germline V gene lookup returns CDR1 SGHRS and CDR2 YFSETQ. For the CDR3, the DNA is TGCGCCAGCAGCTTGGTACCGGGACAGGATGAAAAACTGTTTTTT. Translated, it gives CASSLVPGQDEKLFF.

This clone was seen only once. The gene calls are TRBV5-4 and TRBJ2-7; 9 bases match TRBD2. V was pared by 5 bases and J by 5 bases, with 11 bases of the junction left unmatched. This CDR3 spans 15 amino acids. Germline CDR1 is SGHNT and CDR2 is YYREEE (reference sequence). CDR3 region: CASSPPAGGPHEQYF. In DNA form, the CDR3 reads TGTGCCAGCAGTCCTCCCGCGGGGGGGCCCCACGAGCAGTACTTC.

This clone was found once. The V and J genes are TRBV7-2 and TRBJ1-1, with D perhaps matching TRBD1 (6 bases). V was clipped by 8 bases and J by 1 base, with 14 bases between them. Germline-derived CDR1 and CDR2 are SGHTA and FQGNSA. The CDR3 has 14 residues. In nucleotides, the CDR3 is TGTGCCAGCTCGGCAGGGGCAGCGAACACTGAAGCTTTCTTT. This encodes CASSAGAANTEAFF.

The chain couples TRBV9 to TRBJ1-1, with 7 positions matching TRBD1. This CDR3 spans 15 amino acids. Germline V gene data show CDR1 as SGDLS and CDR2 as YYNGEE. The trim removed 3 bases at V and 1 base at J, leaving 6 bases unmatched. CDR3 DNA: TGTGCCAGCAGCGCAACAGGGGTTACGAACACTGAAGCTTTCTTT. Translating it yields CASSATGVTNTEAFF.